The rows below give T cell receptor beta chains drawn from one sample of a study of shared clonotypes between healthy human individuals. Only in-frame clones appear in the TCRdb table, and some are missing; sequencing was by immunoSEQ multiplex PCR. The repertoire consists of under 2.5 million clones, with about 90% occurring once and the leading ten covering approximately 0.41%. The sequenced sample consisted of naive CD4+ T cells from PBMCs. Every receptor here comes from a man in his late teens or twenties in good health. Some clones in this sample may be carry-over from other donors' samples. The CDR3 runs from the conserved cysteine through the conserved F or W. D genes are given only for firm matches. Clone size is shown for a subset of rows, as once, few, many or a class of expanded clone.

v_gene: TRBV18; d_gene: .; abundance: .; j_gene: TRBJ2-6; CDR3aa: CASSPVAGAISGANVLTF; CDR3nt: TGTGCCAGCTCACCAGTGGCAGGGGCGATCTCTGGGGCCAACGTCCTGACTTTC
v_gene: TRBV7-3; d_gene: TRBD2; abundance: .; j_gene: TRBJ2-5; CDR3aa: CASSLNPLAGGPEETQYF; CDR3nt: TGTGCCAGCAGCTTAAATCCGCTAGCGGGAGGGCCTGAGGAGACCCAGTACTTC
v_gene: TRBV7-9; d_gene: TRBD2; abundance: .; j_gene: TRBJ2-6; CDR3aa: CASSPPAGDPYGANVLTF; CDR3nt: TGTGCCAGCAGTCCTCCAGCGGGGGATCCTTATGGGGCCAACGTCCTGACTTTC
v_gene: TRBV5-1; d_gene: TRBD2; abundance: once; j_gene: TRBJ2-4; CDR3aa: CASRVGTSGDIQYF; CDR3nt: TGCGCCAGCAGGGTCGGGACTAGCGGAGATATTCAGTACTTC
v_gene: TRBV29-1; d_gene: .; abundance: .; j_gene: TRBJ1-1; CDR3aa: CSVRSQMNTEAFF; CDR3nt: TGCAGCGTTCGGTCACAGATGAACACTGAAGCTTTCTTT
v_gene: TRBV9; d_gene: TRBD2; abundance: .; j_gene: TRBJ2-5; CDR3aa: CASSAPASGRGETQYF; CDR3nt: TGTGCCAGCAGCGCCCCGGCCAGCGGGAGGGGGGAGACCCAGTACTTC
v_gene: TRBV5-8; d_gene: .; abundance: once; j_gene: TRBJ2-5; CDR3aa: CASSLNRAAETQYF; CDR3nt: TGTGCCAGCAGCTTGAACCGGGCGGCAGAGACCCAGTACTTC
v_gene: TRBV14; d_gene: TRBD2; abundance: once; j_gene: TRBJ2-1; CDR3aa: CASSQDRGTRRDNEQFF; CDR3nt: TGTGCCAGCAGCCAAGATCGTGGGACTAGGAGGGATAACGAGCAGTTCTTC
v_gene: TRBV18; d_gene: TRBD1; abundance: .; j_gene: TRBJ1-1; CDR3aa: CASSPTTGIGTEAFF; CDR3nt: TGTGCCAGCTCACCAACGACAGGGATTGGCACTGAAGCTTTCTTT
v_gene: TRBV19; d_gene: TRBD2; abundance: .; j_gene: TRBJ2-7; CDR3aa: CASSIRREANSYEQYF; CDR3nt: TGTGCCAGTAGTATCCGGCGGGAGGCGAACTCCTACGAGCAGTACTTC
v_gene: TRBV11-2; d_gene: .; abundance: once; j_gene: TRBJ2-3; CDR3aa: CASSLDLTDTQYF; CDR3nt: TGTGCCAGCAGCTTAGATCTTACAGATACGCAGTATTTT
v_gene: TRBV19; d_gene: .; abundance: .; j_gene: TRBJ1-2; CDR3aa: CASSITGTLGYTF; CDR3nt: TGTGCCAGTAGTATAACAGGGACCCTCGGCTACACCTTC
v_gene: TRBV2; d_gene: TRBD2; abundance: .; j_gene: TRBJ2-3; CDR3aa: CASSPRQRETDTQYF; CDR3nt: TGTGCCAGCAGTCCCCGCCAGCGGGAAACAGATACGCAGTATTTT
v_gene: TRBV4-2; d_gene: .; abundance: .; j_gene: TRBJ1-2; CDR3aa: CASSQGESWWRWGYTF; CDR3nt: TGTGCCAGCAGCCAAGGCGAGTCTTGGTGGAGATGGGGCTACACCTTC
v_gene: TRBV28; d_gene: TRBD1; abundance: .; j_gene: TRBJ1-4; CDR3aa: CASSFQGATIVRDEKLFF; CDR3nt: TGTGCCAGCAGTTTTCAGGGGGCGACAATTGTCCGGGATGAAAAACTGTTTTTT
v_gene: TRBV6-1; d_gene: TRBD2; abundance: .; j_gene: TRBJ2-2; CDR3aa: CASSEAWLADTGELFF; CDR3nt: TGTGCCAGCAGTGAAGCTTGGCTAGCGGACACCGGGGAGCTGTTTTTT
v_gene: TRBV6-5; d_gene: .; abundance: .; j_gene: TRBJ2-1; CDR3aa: CASSYNGRRQFF; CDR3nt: TGTGCCAGCAGTTACAATGGGCGCCGGCAGTTCTTC
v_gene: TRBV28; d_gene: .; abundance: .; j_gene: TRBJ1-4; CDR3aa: CASVSLGSSNEKLFF; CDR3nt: TGTGCCAGCGTTAGTTTAGGATCTAGCAATGAAAAACTGTTTTTT
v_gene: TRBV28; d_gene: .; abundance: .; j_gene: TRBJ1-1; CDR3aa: CASSFGGKVTEAFF; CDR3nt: TGTGCCAGCAGTTTTGGGGGGAAGGTCACTGAAGCTTTCTTT
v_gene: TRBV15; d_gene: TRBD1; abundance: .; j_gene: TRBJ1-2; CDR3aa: CATSTLKPDRGPNYGYTF; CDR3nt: TGTGCCACCAGCACCCTAAAACCGGACAGGGGGCCCAACTATGGCTACACCTTC
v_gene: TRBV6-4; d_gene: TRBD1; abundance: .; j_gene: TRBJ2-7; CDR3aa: CASDITGTGVPEQYF; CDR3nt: TGTGCCAGCGACATCACCGGGACAGGGGTGCCCGAGCAGTACTTC
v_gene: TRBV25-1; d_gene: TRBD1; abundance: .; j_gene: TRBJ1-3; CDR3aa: CASSDPTTGGFGNTIYF; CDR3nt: TGTGCCAGCAGTGATCCCACGACAGGGGGCTTCGGAAACACCATATATTTT
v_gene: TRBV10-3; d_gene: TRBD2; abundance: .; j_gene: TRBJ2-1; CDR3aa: CAISVTSVENEQFF; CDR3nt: TGTGCCATCAGTGTGACTAGCGTTGAAAATGAGCAGTTCTTC
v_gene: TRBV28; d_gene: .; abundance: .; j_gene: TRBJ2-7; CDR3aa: CASSFSDGTYEQYF; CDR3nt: TGTGCCAGCAGTTTCTCCGACGGGACCTACGAGCAGTACTTC
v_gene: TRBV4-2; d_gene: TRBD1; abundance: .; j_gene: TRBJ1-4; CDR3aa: CASSHGDRVSEKLFF; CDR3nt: TGTGCCAGCAGCCATGGGGACAGGGTCTCTGAAAAACTGTTTTTT
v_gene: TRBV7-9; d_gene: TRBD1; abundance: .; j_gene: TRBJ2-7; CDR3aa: CASSLAVGQGDYEQYF; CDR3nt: TGTGCCAGCAGCTTAGCTGTCGGACAGGGGGACTACGAGCAGTACTTC
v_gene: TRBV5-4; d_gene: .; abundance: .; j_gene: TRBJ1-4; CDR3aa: CASSDRRASGEKLFF; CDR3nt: TGTGCCAGCAGCGACCGGAGGGCTTCGGGTGAAAAACTGTTTTTT
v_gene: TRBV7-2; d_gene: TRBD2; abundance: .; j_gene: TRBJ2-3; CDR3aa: CASSLVPRLSGRAVTQYF; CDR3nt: TGTGCCAGCAGCTTAGTCCCCCGCTTAAGCGGGAGGGCCGTTACGCAGTATTTT
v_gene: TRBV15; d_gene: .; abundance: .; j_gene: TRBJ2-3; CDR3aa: CATSKEDTQYF; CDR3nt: TGTGCCACCAGCAAGGAAGATACGCAGTATTTT
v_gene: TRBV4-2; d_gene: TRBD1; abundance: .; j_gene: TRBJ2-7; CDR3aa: CASSPRRDSGTGAYEQYF; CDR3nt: TGTGCCAGCAGCCCCCGTCGAGATTCCGGGACAGGGGCCTACGAGCAGTACTTC
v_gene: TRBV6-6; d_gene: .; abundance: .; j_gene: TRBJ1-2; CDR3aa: CASSYKTQGYTF; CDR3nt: TGTGCCAGCAGTTACAAGACTCAAGGCTACACCTTC
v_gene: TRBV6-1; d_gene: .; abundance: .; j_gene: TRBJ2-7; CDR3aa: CASSEYDSAKYF; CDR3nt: TGTGCCAGCAGTGAATACGATTCGGCTAAGTACTTC
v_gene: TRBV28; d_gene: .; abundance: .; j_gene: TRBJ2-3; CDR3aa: CASTQGGASADTQYF; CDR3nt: TGTGCCAGCACCCAGGGGGGGGCTAGCGCAGATACGCAGTATTTT
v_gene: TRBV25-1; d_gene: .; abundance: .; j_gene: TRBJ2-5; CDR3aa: CASRDRETQYF; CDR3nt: TGTGCCAGCAGAGACAGGGAGACCCAGTACTTC
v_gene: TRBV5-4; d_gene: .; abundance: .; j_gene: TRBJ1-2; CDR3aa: CASSSPRGDNYGYTF; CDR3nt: TGTGCCAGCAGCTCCCCTAGGGGGGATAACTATGGCTACACCTTC
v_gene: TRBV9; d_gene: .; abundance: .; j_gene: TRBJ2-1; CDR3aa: CASSTGSGYNEQFF; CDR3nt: TGTGCCAGCAGCACTGGCTCAGGGTACAATGAGCAGTTCTTC
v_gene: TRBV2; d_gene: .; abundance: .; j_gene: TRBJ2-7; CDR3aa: CASSDQGTSYEQYF; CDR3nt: TGTGCCAGCAGTGACCAGGGTACCTCCTACGAGCAGTACTTC
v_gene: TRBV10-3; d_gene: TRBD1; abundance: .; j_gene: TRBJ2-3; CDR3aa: CAIRPGGTGGADTQYF; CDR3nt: TGTGCCATCAGACCAGGAGGGACAGGGGGCGCAGATACGCAGTATTTT
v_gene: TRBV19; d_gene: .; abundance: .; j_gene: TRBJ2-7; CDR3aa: CASSRDGRSYEQYF; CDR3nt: TGTGCCAGTAGTAGGGATGGCCGCTCCTACGAGCAGTACTTC
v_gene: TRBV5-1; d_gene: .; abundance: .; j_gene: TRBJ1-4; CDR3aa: CASSLSVTNEKLFF; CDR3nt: TGCGCCAGCAGCTTGTCGGTAACTAATGAAAAACTGTTTTTT
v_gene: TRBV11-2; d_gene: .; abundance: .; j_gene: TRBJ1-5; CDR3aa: CASSLIGQPQHF; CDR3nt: TGTGCCAGCAGCTTAATTGGTCAGCCCCAGCATTTT
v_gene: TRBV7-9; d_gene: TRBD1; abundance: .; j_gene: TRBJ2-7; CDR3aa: CASSSDRVTSEQYF; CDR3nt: TGTGCCAGCAGCTCTGACAGGGTTACTTCTGAGCAGTACTTC
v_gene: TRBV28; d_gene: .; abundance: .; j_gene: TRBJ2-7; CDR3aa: CASSLRRASEQYF; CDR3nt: TGTGCCAGCAGTCTTCGCCGGGCCTCCGAGCAGTACTTC
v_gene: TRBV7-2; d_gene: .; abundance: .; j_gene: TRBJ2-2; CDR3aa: CASSQHRRGTTGELFF; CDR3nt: TGTGCCAGCAGCCAACACCGACGCGGGACCACCGGGGAGCTGTTTTTT
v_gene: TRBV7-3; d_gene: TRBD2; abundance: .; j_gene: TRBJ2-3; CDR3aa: CASSGGLAGPTDTQYF; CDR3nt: TGTGCCAGCAGCGGGGGACTAGCGGGACCCACAGATACGCAGTATTTT
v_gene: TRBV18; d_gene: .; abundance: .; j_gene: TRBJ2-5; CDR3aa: CASSLAVLDTQYF; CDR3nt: TGTGCCAGCTCACTTGCGGTGTTGGATACCCAGTACTTC